One sample yielded the 20 T cell receptor beta chains listed below, sequenced in a study of blood T cell repertoires in COVID-19. Data came from immunoSEQ multiplex PCR; TCRdb stores just in-frame clones and leaves some out. The sample carries tens of thousands of clones, about four fifths recorded once. The sample was peripheral blood. The receptor source for this set is a man aged 55 to 70 with active COVID-19.

In its sample, this clone was seen once. The rearrangement uses TRBV4-3 and TRBJ1-1, with a weak D call TRBD1 (5 bases). The CDR3 is 13 residues long. Germline lookup yields CDR1 LGHNA and CDR2 YSLEER. Between the trimmed V and J ends, which lost 0 bases and 11 bases, there was a span of 13 bases. The CDR3 sequence: CASSQELGGRAFF. The CDR3 coding sequence is TGCGCCAGCAGCCAAGAGCTCGGGGGGAGGGCTTTCTTT.

V gene TRBV28 combines with J gene TRBJ1-1; 8 positions match TRBD1. The CDR3 is 13 amino acids. The germline V gene has CDR1 MDHEN and CDR2 SYDVKM. The ends lost 8 bases at V and 6 bases at J; junction bases unmatched: 8. The CDR3 region has the DNA TGTGCCAGCGGCGGACAGGGAATCGCTGAAGCTTTCTTT. It codes for CASGGQGIAEAFF.

This clone was seen a few times. The V and J genes are TRBV7-9 and TRBJ1-5; TRBD1 matches at 9 bases. Germline V gene data show CDR1 as SEHNR and CDR2 as FQNEAQ (reference sequence). This CDR3 has 15 amino acids. The V segment lost 5 bases and the J segment 2 bases; nucleotides outside the gene matches: 4. The CDR3 nucleotides are TGTGCCAGCAGCCCGACAGGGGGTGGCAATCAGCCCCAGCATTTT. The encoded protein is CASSPTGGGNQPQHF. Drawing the rest from reference TRBV7-9 and TRBJ1-5, the complete variable domain is DTGVSQNPRHKITKRGQNVTFRCDPISEHNRLYWYRQTLGQGPEFLTYFQNEAQLEKSRLLSDRFSAERPKGSFSTLEIQRTEQGDSAMYLCASSPTGGGNQPQHFGDGTRLSIL.

Here the CDR3 DNA reads TGTGCCAGCAGTTCGCCCAGGAGGGGCGGAAAAACCTCCTACGAGCAGTACTTC. Translation: CASSSPRRGGKTSYEQYF. V usage is TRBV28 and J usage is TRBJ2-7; TRBD2 is a possible D gene (6 bases). CDR1 and CDR2 (germline): MDHEN, SYDVKM. The germline V and J ends were trimmed by 4 bases and 0 bases, with 22 bases remaining between them. The CDR3 has 18 amino acids.

V and J are TRBV6-2 or TRBV6-3 and TRBJ2-7; 9 positions match TRBD1. Germline-derived CDR1 and CDR2 are MNHEY and SVGEGT. J lost 2 bases, V lost 5 bases, and 7 bases had no gene match. The CDR3 spans 15 residues. The CDR3 region is CASSKPGQGTYEQYF. Here the CDR3 DNA reads TGTGCCAGCAGTAAACCGGGACAGGGTACCTACGAGCAGTACTTC.

The chain recombines TRBV7-9 with TRBJ2-1, with D unclear. V lost 1 base, J lost 4 bases, and 5 bases lay in between. The CDR3 has 13 amino acids. The germline V gene has CDR1 SEHNR and CDR2 FQNEAQ (reference sequence). CDR3 in DNA: TGTGCCAGCAGCTTAGACACGTACAATGAGCAGTTCTTC. Protein: CASSLDTYNEQFF.

This clone was seen just once. This chain connects TRBV27 to TRBJ1-2; 7 bases are shared with TRBD1. V lost 5 bases and J lost 8; bases outside the gene matches: 8. Germline CDR1 is MNHEY and CDR2 is SMNVEV (reference sequence). The CDR3 runs to 13 residues. The CDR3 bases are TGTGCCAGCAGTATGACGACAGGGTGGGGCTACACCTTC. This codes for CASSMTTGWGYTF.

The V gene is TRBV7-2, the J gene TRBJ2-3, with TRBD2 identical over 9 bases. V was clipped by 5 bases and J by 2 bases; unmatched bases: 14. Germline V gives CDR1 SGHTA, CDR2 FQGNSA. The length of the CDR3 is 18 residues. The CDR3 region has the DNA TGTGCCAGCAGCCCCCGGCTCGGCGGGGGGGCTGCCACAGATACGCAGTATTTT. Protein: CASSPRLGGGAATDTQYF.

The V call is TRBV7-9, the J call TRBJ2-7; 9 nucleotides match TRBD2. Germline trimming cut 8 bases from V and 2 bases from J; bases unmatched to any gene: 4. The CDR3 is 13 residues long. CDR1 is SEHNR and CDR2 is FQNEAQ in the germline V gene (reference sequence). As DNA, the CDR3 is TGTGCCAGCGGTAGCGGGGGCCCCTACGAGCAGTACTTC. Amino acid sequence: CASGSGGPYEQYF.

The rearrangement links TRBV6-2 or TRBV6-3 to TRBJ1-3; TRBD1 is a possible D gene (5 bases). Germline V gene sequence: CDR1 MNHEY, CDR2 SVGEGT. CDR3 length: 15 amino acids. Trimming removed 2 bases at V and 4 bases at J, with 12 bases between. The CDR3 spells CASSYRGRRGNTIYF. The CDR3 DNA sequence: TGTGCCAGCAGTTACAGGGGCCGGCGGGGAAACACCATATATTTT.

CDR3 coding DNA: TGTGCCAGCAGTTACGGACTAGCCCGACCTTGGATGGGCCAAGAGACCCAGTACTTC. Encoded protein: CASSYGLARPWMGQETQYF. The genes are TRBV6-2 or TRBV6-3 and TRBJ2-5, with 8 nucleotides matching TRBD2. Germline CDR1 is MNHEY and CDR2 is SVGEGT. The CDR3 extends over 19 amino acids. J lost 1 base, V lost 2 bases, and 15 bases had no gene match.

The chain has TRBV30 and TRBJ2-4; D possibly corresponds to TRBD1 (5 bases). Trimming left V 1 base short and J 1 base short, with 11 bases between. This CDR3 has 15 residues. Germline CDR1 reads GTSNPN; CDR2 reads SVGIG (reference sequence). In DNA form, the CDR3 reads TGTGCCTGGAGTGGGGGCAGCCTGGCCAAAAACATTCAGTACTTC. Amino acid sequence: CAWSGGSLAKNIQYF.

The table lists this clone with a count of one. J is TRBJ2-5 and V is TRBV5-4, with D maybe TRBD1 (5 bases). The CDR3 has 13 amino acids. Germline values: CDR1 SGHNT, CDR2 YYREEE (reference sequence). Trimming removed 2 bases at V and 5 bases at J, with 10 bases between. CDR3 region: CASSFGRAETQYF. The CDR3 nucleotides read TGTGCCAGCAGCTTTGGCAGGGCCGAGACCCAGTACTTC.

The V gene is TRBV15, the J gene TRBJ2-1; TRBD2 aligns across 11 bases. Germline V gene lookup returns CDR1 LNHNV and CDR2 YYDKDF (reference sequence). The CDR3 has 19 residues. V lost 0 bases, J lost 4 bases, and 11 bases stayed unmatched. The CDR3 is CATSRDLGLAGGLYNEQFF. CDR3 nucleotide sequence: TGTGCCACCAGCAGAGATCTTGGTTTAGCGGGAGGGCTTTACAATGAGCAGTTCTTC.

This chain connects TRBV13 to TRBJ2-1, with D maybe TRBD1 (6 bases). This CDR3 comprises 13 residues. Germline V gene sequence: CDR1 PRHDT, CDR2 FYEKMQ (reference sequence). V was trimmed by 1 base and J by 7 bases, leaving 8 bases between them. The CDR3 is CASSLAQGNEQFF. The DNA of the CDR3 is TGTGCCAGCAGCTTAGCACAGGGAAATGAGCAGTTCTTC.

The genes are TRBV7-2 and TRBJ1-1; no clear D gene. CDR1 is SGHTA and CDR2 is FQGNSA in the germline V gene. V was trimmed by 4 bases and J by 1 base, leaving 7 bases between them. The CDR3 extends over 13 amino acids. The CDR3 DNA reads TGTGCCAGCAGCTCAGGAAGGAACACTGAAGCTTTCTTT. This encodes CASSSGRNTEAFF. Using reference TRBV7-2 and TRBJ1-1 for the parts outside the CDR3, the full variable domain is GAGVSQSPSNKVTEKGKDVELRCDPISGHTALYWYRQSLGQGLEFLIYFQGNSAPDKSGLPSDRFSAERTGGSVSTLTIQRTQQEDSAVYLCASSSGRNTEAFFGQGTRLTVV.

CDR3 protein: CATSSGQDYTDTQYF. The CDR3 region has the DNA TGTGCCACCAGCAGTGGGCAGGACTACACAGATACGCAGTATTTT. The rearrangement joins TRBV15 to TRBJ2-3, with D possibly being TRBD2 (6 bases). V was clipped by 3 bases and J by 2 bases, with 12 bases between them. CDR3 length equals 15 residues. Germline values: CDR1 LNHNV, CDR2 YYDKDF (reference sequence).

This rearrangement joins TRBV7-9 to TRBJ1-3; D is uncertain. The germline V gene has CDR1 SEHNR and CDR2 FQNEAQ (reference sequence). V was pared by 3 bases and J by 0 bases, with 12 bases between. The length of the CDR3 is 16 residues. The CDR3 region has the DNA TGTGCCAGCAGCTTGAATACGGGGAACTCTGGAAACACCATATATTTT. Translation: CASSLNTGNSGNTIYF.

This chain links TRBV4-1 with TRBJ1-6, with 10 bases identical to TRBD1. The CDR3 has 15 amino acids. V gave up 1 base and J gave up 13 bases; unmatched junction bases: 7. Germline loops: CDR1 MGHRA, CDR2 YSYEKL. The CDR3 is CASSQGGTGVRPLHF. CDR3 in DNA: TGCGCCAGCAGCCAAGGCGGGACAGGGGTTCGCCCCCTCCACTTT.

V is TRBV27 and J is TRBJ1-2; 9 bases agree with TRBD1. The CDR3 loop spans 15 amino acids. Germline V gene sequence: CDR1 MNHEY, CDR2 SMNVEV (reference sequence). Trimming cost V 0 bases and J 6 bases; bases outside gene matches: 5. CDR3 sequence: CASSLSAGTGNGYTF. DNA for the CDR3: TGTGCCAGCAGTTTATCGGCCGGGACAGGGAATGGCTACACCTTC.